What follows are 2 T cell receptor beta chains derived from one specimen sequenced in a study of blood T cell repertoires in COVID-19. Produced via immunoSEQ multiplex PCR; TCRdb's table is partial and in-frame only. The sample shows hundreds of thousands of clones, about 82% of them seen only once. Sequenced input: peripheral blood. Receptors originate from a woman between 45 and 60 years old with active or convalescent COVID-19.

CDR3 sequence (DNA): TGTGCCAGCAGCTTAGGGGACAGGGTAGGCGGCTACACCTTC. It yields the protein CASSLGDRVGGYTF. The chain links TRBV5-5 to TRBJ1-2; 9 nucleotides line up with TRBD1. The ends lost 2 bases at V and 8 bases at J; junction bases unmatched: 7. This CDR3 has 14 amino acids. Germline lookup yields CDR1 SGHKS and CDR2 YYEKEE (reference sequence).

The rearrangement uses TRBV5-1 and TRBJ2-7; maybe TRBD2 (5 bases). Germline V gives CDR1 SGHRS, CDR2 YFSETQ. V was trimmed by 0 bases and J by 1 base, leaving 11 bases between them. The CDR3 sequence is 15 residues long. CDR3 in amino acids: CASSLGREPSYEQYF. CDR3 bases: TGCGCCAGCAGCTTGGGACGGGAACCGTCCTACGAGCAGTACTTC.